These 27 T cell receptor beta chains were sequenced from one sample in a study of patients and donors after allogeneic stem cell transplantation. TCRdb fed the RT-PCR reads into MiXCR, producing one record per CDR3 protein. The table records 800,000 to 1,000,000 distinct CDR3 sequences, 18% of them present only once. Sequences were obtained from blood, either unsorted or a sorted T cell fraction (not recorded which). The receptor set was obtained from a human donor who was either an allogeneic HSCT recipient or a stem cell or donor lymphocyte infusion donor (not recorded which). It is not recorded whose cells these are; they may come from a transplant donor.

This clonotype was detected only a few times. The chain has TRBV9 and TRBJ1-1; maybe TRBD1 (5 bases). The germline V gene encodes CDR1 SGDLS and CDR2 YYNGEE. Deletions cut 4 bases from V and 4 bases from J, with 17 bases between. The CDR3 loop spans 15 amino acids. The CDR3 sequence: CASSPGGGLATEAFF. CDR3 DNA sequence: TGTGCCAGCAGCCCGGGGGGGGGTTTGGCCACTGAAGCTTTCTTT.

The genes are TRBV12-3 or TRBV12-4 and TRBJ2-2; 10 nucleotides match TRBD1. CDR3 length equals 15 residues. With V trimmed by 6 bases and J by 4 bases, 5 bases remained unmatched. This chain's CDR3 is CASRDRGIGTGELFF. The DNA for the CDR3 is TGTGCCAGCAGGGACAGGGGGATTGGCACCGGGGAGCTGTTTTTT.

The V gene is TRBV11-2, the J gene TRBJ2-5; TRBD1 aligns across 8 bases. With V trimmed by 5 bases and J by 6 bases, 5 bases remained unmatched. The CDR3 loop spans 13 amino acids. CDR1 is SGHAT and CDR2 is FQNNGV in the germline V gene. CDR3 bases: TGTGCCAGCAGCCCTCAGGGGGCGAAGACCCAGTACTTC. It translates to CASSPQGAKTQYF.

The table lists this clonotype with a few counts. The rearrangement uses TRBV20-1 and TRBJ1-2, with a possible D match to TRBD1 (6 bases). V lost 0 bases, J lost 0 bases, and 8 bases lay in between. Looked up from germline, CDR1 is DFQATT and CDR2 is SNEGSKA (reference sequence). CDR3 length equals 14 residues. This CDR3 reads CSARDPGANYGYTF. In DNA, the CDR3 is TGCAGTGCTAGAGATCCAGGGGCTAACTATGGCTACACCTTC.

The chain uses TRBV7-6 and TRBJ1-5, with D possibly being TRBD1 (5 bases). The ends were cut back, 5 bases at V and 4 bases at J, with 15 bases in the middle. The CDR3 extends over 15 amino acids. Germline V gives CDR1 SGHVS, CDR2 FNYEAQ. CDR3 protein: CASSPGTSVNQPQHF. DNA for the CDR3: TGTGCCAGCAGCCCGGGGACCAGCGTAAATCAGCCCCAGCATTTT.

The chain combines TRBV30 with TRBJ2-2, with 10 bases aligning to TRBD2. The V and J ends lost 8 bases and 3 bases, in that order; junction bases with no gene match: 9. Germline CDR1 GTSNPN, CDR2 SVGIG (reference sequence). The CDR3 has 15 residues. The CDR3 DNA follows: TGTGCCGAAAAGGGGCTAGCGGGGGACACCGGGGAGCTGTTTTTT. Its protein is CAEKGLAGDTGELFF.

This clonotype was seen more than once but under ten times. The chain joins TRBV30 to TRBJ2-3; 10 nucleotides align to TRBD2. The CDR3 contains 17 residues. The V and J ends lost 0 bases and 0 bases, in that order; junction bases with no gene match: 6. CDR1 GTSNPN and CDR2 SVGIG come from the germline V gene (reference sequence). The CDR3 DNA reads TGTGCCTGGAGTGTACAGGTTAGCGGGAGGAGCACAGATACGCAGTATTTT. Translated: CAWSVQVSGRSTDTQYF.

This clonotype has more than one count but fewer than ten. The chain employs TRBV7-9 and TRBJ2-7; D gene uncertain. This CDR3 has 12 residues. The germline V gene has CDR1 SEHNR and CDR2 FQNEAQ (reference sequence). The V end lost 5 bases, the J end lost 7 bases, and 12 bases lay between the germline ends. The CDR3 DNA sequence: TGTGCCAGCAGCGCCGGCCGGGCGGAGCAGTACTTC. Its protein product is CASSAGRAEQYF.

The chain has TRBV10-3 and TRBJ1-2; D remains unclear. Per germline, CDR1 ENHRY and CDR2 SYGVKD. The CDR3 is 13 amino acids. Trimming removed 4 bases from V and 0 bases from J, with 6 bases in between. The CDR3 nucleotides are TGTGCCATCAGTGTAGAAGCTAACTATGGCTACACCTTC. Amino acid sequence: CAISVEANYGYTF.

This clonotype was seen a handful of times. The chain couples TRBV6-1 to TRBJ2-7; 12 nucleotides match TRBD2. Germline-derived CDR1 and CDR2 are MNHNS and SASEGT. The CDR3 covers 16 residues. V lost 4 bases, J lost 4 bases, and 8 bases stayed unmatched. The CDR3 DNA reads as TGTGCCAGCAGTGCTACTAGCGGGAGGCGAACATACGAGCAGTACTTC. It translates to CASSATSGRRTYEQYF.

The rearrangement uses TRBV7-6 and TRBJ2-2, with D tentatively TRBD1 (6 bases). V was clipped by 6 bases and J by 6 bases, with 11 bases between them. Germline V gene data show CDR1 as SGHVS and CDR2 as FNYEAQ. CDR3 length: 13 residues. The CDR3 nucleotides are TGTGCCAGCAGGAATACAGGGTCCGGGGAGCTGTTTTTT. Protein: CASRNTGSGELFF.

This clonotype was counted a few times. The chain recombines TRBV6-1 with TRBJ1-3; 8 bases match TRBD1. Germline V gene sequence: CDR1 MNHNS, CDR2 SASEGT. The CDR3 has 16 amino acids. Germline trimming cut 6 bases from V and 0 bases from J; bases unmatched to any gene: 7. The CDR3 loop is CASRVTGGSSGNTIYF. CDR3 coding DNA: TGTGCCAGCAGAGTCACAGGGGGAAGCTCTGGAAACACCATATATTTT.

The chain joins TRBV15 to TRBJ2-3, with 7 bases identical to TRBD1. Germline trimming cut 9 bases from V and 3 bases from J; bases unmatched to any gene: 9. The germline V gene encodes CDR1 LNHNV and CDR2 YYDKDF (reference sequence). CDR3 length: 14 residues. CDR3 amino acids: CATSGTVGTDTQYF. DNA of the CDR3: TGTGCCACATCAGGGACAGTGGGGACAGATACGCAGTATTTT.

The rearrangement links TRBV5-6 to TRBJ1-2, with 7 bases aligning to TRBD1. CDR1 and CDR2 (germline): SGHDT, YYEEEE. The V gene end was trimmed by 3 bases and the J gene end by 4 bases; junction bases not matched to a gene: 9. This CDR3 contains 15 residues. The DNA of the CDR3 is TGTGCCAGCAGCTCGACAGGGAAGGAGGGCTATGGCTACACCTTC. Residues: CASSSTGKEGYGYTF.

The rearrangement uses TRBV12-3 or TRBV12-4 and TRBJ2-1, with D perhaps given as TRBD1 or TRBD2 (5 bases each). The CDR3 is 17 amino acids. The V end was cut by 7 bases, the J end by 4 bases, with 23 bases between. The CDR3 bases are TGTGCCAGCAAGGTGCATGAGGGGTCGGTGGGTTACAATGAGCAGTTCTTC. Protein product: CASKVHEGSVGYNEQFF.

This clonotype appeared a few times. The chain is built from TRBV24-1 and TRBJ2-4, with D possibly matching TRBD2 (5 bases). V lost 5 bases, J lost 3 bases, and 7 bases lay in between. Germline lookup yields CDR1 KGHDR and CDR2 SFDVKD. This CDR3 has 13 residues. The CDR3 here is CATSAGVKNIQYF. Written as DNA, the CDR3 is TGTGCCACCAGTGCCGGGGTCAAAAACATTCAGTACTTC.

This clonotype was seen only a few times. This sequence joins TRBV20-1 and TRBJ1-2; 12 bases map to TRBD1. CDR1 is DFQATT and CDR2 is SNEGSKA in the germline V gene (reference sequence). The CDR3 sequence is 16 residues long. Trimming took 1 base from V and 7 from J; bases not matched to a gene: 10. CDR3 residues: CSARAPGTGGEGGYTF. The DNA of the CDR3 is TGCAGTGCTAGAGCCCCCGGGACAGGGGGCGAAGGTGGCTACACCTTC.

The table lists this clonotype with many counts. This CDR3 is CASSSGAAYNEQFF. In DNA form, the CDR3 reads TGTGCCAGCAGTTCGGGAGCAGCCTACAATGAGCAGTTCTTC. This sequence joins TRBV12-3 or TRBV12-4 and TRBJ2-1; D possibly corresponds to TRBD2 (6 bases). The CDR3 has 14 residues. V was trimmed by 4 bases and J by 2 bases, leaving 9 bases between them.

This clonotype was detected a few times. V is TRBV6-1 and J is TRBJ1-2; 10 bases align to TRBD1. This CDR3 has 14 residues. Unmatched junction bases numbered 8, after V lost 6 bases and J lost 7 bases. From germline, CDR1 is MNHNS and CDR2 SASEGT. The CDR3 loop is CASRKTGGSGGYTF. Here the CDR3 DNA reads TGTGCCAGCAGGAAGACAGGGGGCAGCGGTGGCTACACCTTC.

This clonotype was detected a few times. J is TRBJ1-2 and V is TRBV11-2; a weak D match, TRBD1 (6 bases). Deletions cut 6 bases from V and 2 bases from J, with 13 bases between. The CDR3 totals 14 residues. Germline V gene sequence: CDR1 SGHAT, CDR2 FQNNGV. This CDR3 is CASRPDSLNYGYTF. The CDR3 DNA sequence: TGTGCCAGCAGACCGGACAGCCTCAACTATGGCTACACCTTC.

This clonotype has just a few counts. The chain employs TRBV20-1 and TRBJ2-5, with 8 bases that match TRBD1. CDR1 is DFQATT and CDR2 is SNEGSKA in the germline V gene (reference sequence). After removal of 3 bases from V and 5 bases from J, the junction contained 5 bases not matched to a gene. The CDR3 loop spans 13 amino acids. The CDR3 DNA sequence: TGCAGTGCTAGGCGGACAGGGAGGGAGACCCAGTACTTC. Protein: CSARRTGRETQYF.

The chain uses TRBV9 and TRBJ2-3; no definite D call. Trimming cost V 1 base and J 4 bases, with 7 bases left between them. The CDR3 is 13 residues long. Germline V gives CDR1 SGDLS, CDR2 YYNGEE. CDR3 loop: CASSVLSPDTQYF. As DNA, the CDR3 is TGTGCCAGCAGCGTACTGTCCCCAGATACGCAGTATTTT.

This clonotype has just a few counts. The chain has TRBV5-1 and TRBJ2-1, with 9 bases fitting TRBD2. V lost 0 bases, J lost 6 bases, and 13 bases stayed unmatched. Per germline, CDR1 SGHRS and CDR2 YFSETQ. The CDR3 length is 18 residues. The CDR3 DNA is TGCGCCAGCAGCTTGGTGGGACTAGCATTGATCAGTCGCAATGAGCAGTTCTTC. It yields the protein CASSLVGLALISRNEQFF.

This clonotype appeared a few times. The chain joins TRBV2 to TRBJ2-1; D is unclear. V was pared by 6 bases and J by 6 bases, with 6 bases between. The CDR3 has 11 residues. Germline V gene lookup returns CDR1 SNHLY and CDR2 FYNNEI. CDR3 in amino acids: CASSQINEQFF. Written as DNA, the CDR3 is TGTGCCAGCAGCCAAATCAATGAGCAGTTCTTC.

Many counts were recorded for this clonotype. The chain carries TRBV24-1 and TRBJ2-1; no definite D call. Germline V gene lookup returns CDR1 KGHDR and CDR2 SFDVKD. The CDR3 runs to 17 residues. V dropped 3 bases and J dropped 7 bases, with 21 bases sitting between them. Here the CDR3 reads CATSDPEYAGLRNEQFF. The CDR3 DNA reads TGTGCCACCAGTGATCCGGAGTACGCTGGGTTGAGGAATGAGCAGTTCTTC.

The chain employs TRBV6-1 and TRBJ2-1; D is unresolved. The germline gives CDR1 MNHNS, CDR2 SASEGT. The CDR3 is 12 residues long. V lost 3 bases, J lost 6 bases, and 6 bases lay in between. The CDR3 DNA reads TGTGCCAGCAGTGAGTCCCGCAATGAGCAGTTCTTC. Translated: CASSESRNEQFF.

The chain has TRBV12-3 or TRBV12-4 and TRBJ2-1; D assignment may be TRBD1 or TRBD2 (6 bases each). Between the trimmed V and J ends, which lost 5 bases and 4 bases, there was a span of 15 bases. The CDR3 has 15 amino acids. Here the CDR3 reads CASSPQGGLYNEQFF. The CDR3 nucleotides are TGTGCCAGCAGTCCACAGGGAGGCCTTTACAATGAGCAGTTCTTC.